Below are 29 T cell receptor beta chains sequenced from a single sample in a study of neurological immune-mediated disorders. TCRdb re-analysed the 5' RACE reads in MiXCR, keeping a single row per CDR3 protein. The sample records tens of thousands of distinct CDR3 sequences, over 3.5% being singletons. The specimen was CD4+ T cells from blood. Every receptor here comes from a woman in her thirties or forties with multiple sclerosis.

The rearrangement links TRBV2 to TRBJ2-1, with 9 bases matching TRBD2. The germline V gene has CDR1 SNHLY and CDR2 FYNNEI. The CDR3 covers 15 residues. V trimming: 4 bases; J trimming: 3 bases; junction bases outside the gene matches: 4. CDR3 loop: CASSVRLAVYNEQFF. CDR3 coding DNA: TGTGCCAGCAGTGTTAGACTAGCGGTCTACAATGAGCAGTTCTTC.

This clonotype is deemed medium-sized. V is TRBV20-1 and J is TRBJ1-3, with D perhaps matching TRBD1 (6 bases). V gave up 4 bases and J gave up 4 bases, with 14 bases separating them. From germline, CDR1 is DFQATT and CDR2 SNEGSKA (reference sequence). The CDR3 is made up of 14 amino acids. CDR3 region: CSAIEQGAGNTIYF. The CDR3 nucleotides are TGCAGTGCTATTGAACAGGGTGCCGGAAACACCATATATTTT.

This clonotype was seen repeatedly, ten times or more. The CDR3 bases are TGCAGTGAACCGGGTGAGCAGTTCTTC. Translation gives CSEPGEQFF. The V and J genes are TRBV20-1 and TRBJ2-1, with no clear D. The CDR3 runs 9 residues. Trimming removed 7 bases from V and 9 bases from J, with 7 bases in between. In germline, CDR1 is DFQATT, CDR2 SNEGSKA (reference sequence).

This clonotype was detected ten times or more. The chain has TRBV12-3 or TRBV12-4 and TRBJ2-7, with D hard to call. This CDR3 is built from 14 residues. V lost 3 bases and J 2 bases, leaving 11 bases between the germline ends. In DNA form, the CDR3 reads TGTGCCAGCAGTTTTTCGCTAACCCCCTACGAGCAGTACTTC. It codes for CASSFSLTPYEQYF.

This clonotype was seen many times. This chain uses TRBV5-1 with TRBJ2-2; TRBD2 matches 14 bases. V lost 3 bases to trimming and J lost 4 bases; unmatched junction nucleotides: 8. The CDR3 is 18 residues long. The V gene's germline CDR1 is SGHRS and CDR2 YFSETQ. The CDR3 protein is CASSSRLAGGLSTGELFF. The CDR3 DNA reads TGCGCCAGCAGCTCCAGACTAGCGGGGGGGTTGAGCACCGGGGAGCTGTTTTTT.

In its sample, this clonotype was seen many times. The chain uses TRBV5-1 and TRBJ2-3, with TRBD2 matching over 7 bases. Germline CDR1 reads SGHRS; CDR2 reads YFSETQ. The trim removed 3 bases at V and 2 bases at J, leaving 6 bases unmatched. This CDR3 is 15 amino acids long. The CDR3 DNA sequence: TGCGCCAGCAGCTCAGTAGCGGGCCTCACAGATACGCAGTATTTT. Translating gives CASSSVAGLTDTQYF. The variable domain in full, completed from reference TRBV5-1 and TRBJ2-3, reads KAGVTQTPRYLIKTRGQQVTLSCSPISGHRSVSWYQQTPGQGLQFLFEYFSETQRNKGNFPGRFSGRQFSNSRSEMNVSTLELGDSALYLCASSSVAGLTDTQYFGPGTRLTVL.

In this sample, this clonotype turned up many times. The chain links TRBV19 to TRBJ2-5; 9 nucleotides line up with TRBD2. The CDR3 is 14 amino acids. Germline CDR1 and CDR2: LNHDA and SQIVND (reference sequence). With V trimmed by 8 bases and J by 4 bases, 8 bases remained unmatched. The CDR3 loop reads CASGAQRGVETQYF. CDR3 DNA sequence: TGTGCCAGTGGGGCGCAGCGGGGGGTAGAGACCCAGTACTTC.

This clonotype was observed at least ten times. This chain uses TRBV5-1 with TRBJ1-2; D is perhaps TRBD1 (5 bases). The CDR3 is 12 residues long. The V end lost 4 bases, the J end lost 6 bases, and 10 bases lay between the germline ends. From germline, CDR1 is SGHRS and CDR2 YFSETQ. CDR3 nucleotides: TGCGCCAGCAGCGAAGGCAGGGATGGCTACACCTTC. Protein product: CASSEGRDGYTF.

This clonotype came up many times. This chain connects TRBV18 to TRBJ2-7; unclear D gene. The CDR3 spans 13 residues. The V end was cut by 4 bases, the J end by 9 bases, with 16 bases between. Germline V gene lookup returns CDR1 KGHSH and CDR2 LQKENI. CDR3 DNA sequence: TGTGCCAGCTCACTTCAGGACGGATCCCGGCAGTACTTC. Translating gives CASSLQDGSRQYF.

This clonotype was seen repeatedly, ten times or more. The rearrangement uses TRBV4-1 and TRBJ2-7; TRBD1 is a possible D gene (5 bases). Germline lookup yields CDR1 MGHRA and CDR2 YSYEKL. The CDR3 has 15 amino acids. The V end was cut by 0 bases, the J end by 3 bases, with 12 bases between. CDR3 DNA sequence: TGCGCCAGCAGCCAAGATCCAGGGATAAGCTACGAGCAGTACTTC. As protein: CASSQDPGISYEQYF.

This clonotype was detected ten times or more. The V call is TRBV4-1, the J call TRBJ2-7, with D possibly being TRBD1 (6 bases). The CDR3 length is 15 residues. Trimming removed 1 base at V and 1 base at J, with 11 bases between. Germline CDR1 reads MGHRA; CDR2 reads YSYEKL. CDR3 in DNA: TGCGCCAGCAGCCAAGCATGGGGACAATCCTACGAGCAGTACTTC. Translation gives CASSQAWGQSYEQYF.

This clonotype came up many times. The chain uses TRBV5-1 and TRBJ2-7, with D possibly TRBD1 on 5 matching bases. V shed 1 base and J shed 2 bases, with 10 bases lying between them. Germline-derived CDR1 and CDR2 are SGHRS and YFSETQ. CDR3 size: 14 residues. CDR3 sequence reads: CASSLTGITYEQYF. The CDR3 coding sequence is TGCGCCAGCAGCTTGACAGGAATTACCTACGAGCAGTACTTC. The full variable domain, in which reference TRBV5-1 and TRBJ2-7 provide the parts outside the CDR3, is KAGVTQTPRYLIKTRGQQVTLSCSPISGHRSVSWYQQTPGQGLQFLFEYFSETQRNKGNFPGRFSGRQFSNSRSEMNVSTLELGDSALYLCASSLTGITYEQYFGPGTRLTVT.

There are many counts of this clonotype. The gene calls are TRBV12-3 or TRBV12-4 and TRBJ2-1; 7 bases are a match to TRBD1. The CDR3 has 16 residues. Trimming cost V 6 bases and J 0 bases; bases outside gene matches: 8. CDR3 nucleotide sequence: TGTGCCAGCAGCATATATGGACAGGCCTCCTACAATGAGCAGTTCTTC. Its translation is CASSIYGQASYNEQFF.

Many counts were recorded for this clonotype. This chain joins TRBV7-2 and TRBJ1-1, with 9 bases that match TRBD1. The CDR3 is 14 residues long. The V segment lost 5 bases and the J segment 6 bases; nucleotides outside the gene matches: 7. Germline V gives CDR1 SGHTA, CDR2 FQGNSA. CDR3 sequence (DNA): TGTGCCAGCAGCCTCTGGGACAGGGCACCTGAAGCTTTCTTT. Protein sequence: CASSLWDRAPEAFF.

This clonotype was counted at least ten times. V and J are TRBV5-1 and TRBJ2-1; 10 bases fit TRBD2. From germline, CDR1 is SGHRS and CDR2 YFSETQ. The CDR3 length is 15 residues. The V and J ends lost 2 bases and 7 bases, in that order; junction bases with no gene match: 6. CDR3 bases: TGCGCCAGCAGCTTCAGCGGGGGGGCCTTAAATGAGCAGTTCTTC. The encoded protein is CASSFSGGALNEQFF.

In this sample, this clonotype turned up many times. The chain combines TRBV4-2 with TRBJ1-2; TRBD1 is a possible D gene (6 bases). Trimming stripped 4 bases from V and 4 bases from J, with 19 bases between. The CDR3 extends over 16 amino acids. CDR1 LGHNA and CDR2 YNFKEQ come from the germline V gene. CDR3 DNA: TGTGCCAGCAGCCTAAAAGTAGGGGGGGATGGCTATGGCTACACCTTC. This translates into CASSLKVGGDGYGYTF.

Ten or more counts support this clonotype. The chain joins TRBV2 to TRBJ2-7; D unclear. The germline V gene encodes CDR1 SNHLY and CDR2 FYNNEI. The V and J ends lost 6 bases and 0 bases respectively, with 12 bases between them. The CDR3 length is 14 residues. For the CDR3, the DNA is TGTGCCAGCAGCCTCGGTAGCCTCTCCTACGAGCAGTACTTC. Protein product: CASSLGSLSYEQYF.

This clonotype has at least ten counts. The chain links TRBV12-3 or TRBV12-4 to TRBJ2-1; no reliable D call. V gave up 1 base and J gave up 4 bases, with 8 bases separating them. The CDR3 covers 14 residues. CDR3 amino acids: CASSLEETYNEQFF. The DNA of the CDR3 is TGTGCCAGCAGTTTAGAAGAGACATACAATGAGCAGTTCTTC.

The sample holds a few counts of this clonotype. In nucleotides, the CDR3 is TGTGCCAGCAGTGAATCATGGTTCTCTGGCTACACCTTC. This gives the protein CASSESWFSGYTF. The V gene is TRBV2, the J gene TRBJ1-2; D is undetermined. The CDR3 runs 13 residues. V dropped 2 bases and J dropped 7 bases, with 11 bases sitting between them. CDR1 SNHLY and CDR2 FYNNEI come from the germline V gene.

This clonotype was counted ten times or more. V is TRBV3-1 and J is TRBJ2-1, with D possibly being TRBD1 (6 bases). The V and J ends lost 4 bases and 8 bases respectively, with 9 bases between them. CDR1 and CDR2 (germline): LGHDT, YNNKEL (reference sequence). The CDR3 is made up of 12 amino acids. The CDR3 bases are TGTGCCAGCAGCCCGCAGGGGTATGAGCAGTTCTTC. It is translated as CASSPQGYEQFF.

Ten or more counts support this clonotype. The chain couples TRBV7-8 to TRBJ2-6, with TRBD1 identical over 9 bases. The junction had 7 bases not matched to a gene; V was cut back by 4 bases and J by 0 bases. The CDR3 covers 18 residues. Germline CDR1 and CDR2: SGHVS and FQNEAQ. CDR3 sequence reads: CASSSFWDRASGANVLTF. For the CDR3, the DNA is TGTGCCAGCAGCTCATTCTGGGACAGGGCCTCTGGGGCCAACGTCCTGACTTTC. The whole variable domain, filled in from reference TRBV7-8 and TRBJ2-6, reads GAGVSQSPRYKVAKRGQDVALRCDPISGHVSLFWYQQALGQGPEFLTYFQNEAQLDKSGLPSDRFFAERPEGSVSTLKIQRTQQEDSAVYLCASSSFWDRASGANVLTFGAGSRLTVL.

This clonotype was seen at least ten times. The chain has TRBV11-2 and TRBJ1-4; D is undetermined. There are 13 residues in the CDR3. The germline CDR1 and CDR2 sequences are SGHAT and FQNNGV. Trimming removed 3 bases from V and 2 bases from J, with 4 bases in between. The chain's CDR3 is CASSLDTNEKLFF. CDR3 coding DNA: TGTGCCAGCAGCTTGGACACTAATGAAAAACTGTTTTTT. The whole variable domain, remainder taken from reference TRBV11-2 and TRBJ1-4, is EAGVAQSPRYKIIEKRQSVAFWCNPISGHATLYWYQQILGQGPKLLIQFQNNGVVDDSQLPKDRFSAERLKGVDSTLKIQPAKLEDSAVYLCASSLDTNEKLFFGSGTQLSVL.

The rearrangement links TRBV5-1 to TRBJ2-5; 10 nucleotides match TRBD2. The CDR3 is made up of 15 amino acids. The germline gives CDR1 SGHRS, CDR2 YFSETQ. Trimming took 7 bases from V and 1 from J; bases not matched to a gene: 7. The CDR3 nucleotides are TGCGCCAGCGTAGCGGGGGGTATTAGCCAAGAGACCCAGTACTTC. Translation gives CASVAGGISQETQYF.

At least ten counts were recorded for this clonotype. This chain links TRBV6-6 with TRBJ1-3; unclear D gene. Trimming removed 5 bases from V and 1 base from J, with 15 bases in between. The CDR3 has 16 residues. In germline, CDR1 is MNHNY, CDR2 SVGAGI (reference sequence). The CDR3, as DNA: TGTGCCAGCAGTATGCCTCCGGGTTTTTCTGGAAACACCATATATTTT. As protein: CASSMPPGFSGNTIYF.

This clonotype showed up many times. In DNA form, the CDR3 reads TGCGCCAGCAGGGGACAGGGGGCCGTCGGGGAGCTGTTTTTT. Encoded protein: CASRGQGAVGELFF. The chain couples TRBV5-1 to TRBJ2-2; 12 bases are a match to TRBD1. V was pared by 5 bases and J by 7 bases, with 3 bases of the junction left unmatched. Germline CDR1 is SGHRS and CDR2 is YFSETQ. CDR3 length: 14 amino acids.

This clonotype has ten or more counts. The chain joins TRBV20-1 to TRBJ2-3; tentative D call: TRBD2 (6 bases). Germline V gene data show CDR1 as DFQATT and CDR2 as SNEGSKA (reference sequence). The CDR3 length is 15 residues. Trimming removed 4 bases from V and 6 bases from J, with 20 bases in between. CDR3 sequence (DNA): TGCAGTGCTACGACCCTAGGGGCGGGGCCGGATACGCAGTATTTT. This encodes CSATTLGAGPDTQYF.

In this sample, this clonotype turned up many times. This chain joins TRBV15 and TRBJ1-2, with 10 bases that match TRBD1. J lost 5 bases, V lost 4 bases, and 7 bases had no gene match. This CDR3 comprises 15 residues. Germline CDR1 is LNHNV and CDR2 is YYDKDF (reference sequence). CDR3 DNA: TGTGCCACCAGCATCGGGACAGGGGAAGGTTATGGCTACACCTTC. As protein: CATSIGTGEGYGYTF.

The table lists this clonotype with many counts. In DNA, the CDR3 is TGTGCCAGCCGAAGGTCAGATACGCAGTATTTT. Translating gives CASRRSDTQYF. The chain is built from TRBV25-1 and TRBJ2-3; D is uncertain. This CDR3 comprises 11 residues. CDR1 and CDR2 from the germline V gene are MGHDK and SYGVNS. V was cut by 8 bases and J by 4 bases, with 7 bases left in between. The full variable domain, with the rest looked up from reference TRBV25-1 and TRBJ2-3, is EADIYQTPRYLVIGTGKKITLECSQTMGHDKMYWYQQDPGMELHLIHYSYGVNSTEKGDLSSESTVSRIRTEHFPLTLESARPSHTSQYLCASRRSDTQYFGPGTRLTVL.

This clonotype has at least ten counts. The genes are TRBV7-2 and TRBJ2-1; D is perhaps TRBD2 (5 bases). The V gene's germline CDR1 is SGHTA and CDR2 FQGNSA. Deletions cut 7 bases from V and 9 bases from J, with 16 bases between. This CDR3 has 13 residues. The CDR3 here is CASIQRRGGEQFF. The CDR3, as DNA: TGTGCCAGCATCCAGCGCCGGGGTGGTGAGCAGTTCTTC.